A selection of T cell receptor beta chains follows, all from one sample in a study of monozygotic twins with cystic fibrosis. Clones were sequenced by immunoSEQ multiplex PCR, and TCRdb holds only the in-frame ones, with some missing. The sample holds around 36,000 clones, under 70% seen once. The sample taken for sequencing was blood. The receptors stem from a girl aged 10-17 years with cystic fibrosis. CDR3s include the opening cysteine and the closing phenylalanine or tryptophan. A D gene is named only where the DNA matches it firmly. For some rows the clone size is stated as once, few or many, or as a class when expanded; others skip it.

DNA: TGTGCCAGCAGCCCAAAACCCGCTACTGAAGCTTTCTTT
CDR3: CASSPKPATEAFF
J: TRBJ1-1
V: TRBV7-2
size: NA
D: NA

DNA: TGTGCCAGCAGCCTTCGCGACAGGGGCAATGGCTACACCTTC
CDR3: CASSLRDRGNGYTF
J: TRBJ1-2
V: TRBV7-8
size: few
D: TRBD1

DNA: TGTGCCAGAAGCTTCTGTTATGGCACAGATACGCAGTATTTT
CDR3: CARSFCYGTDTQYF
J: TRBJ2-3
V: TRBV5-3
size: NA
D: NA

DNA: TGTGCCAGCAGTGTTGGACAGGGGGCTTCCTACGAGCAGTACTTC
CDR3: CASSVGQGASYEQYF
J: TRBJ2-7
V: TRBV2
size: NA
D: TRBD1

DNA: TGTGCCAGCAGCGAGCCCTCCCAGGGCGGAACCATATATTTT
CDR3: CASSEPSQGGTIYF
J: TRBJ1-3
V: TRBV9
size: NA
D: NA

DNA: TGTGCCAGCAGCTTACCAGGACAGGGAGCCCGACGACGTGGCTACACCTTC
CDR3: CASSLPGQGARRRGYTF
J: TRBJ1-2
V: TRBV7-9
size: NA
D: TRBD1

DNA: TGTGCCAGCAGCTTGTCCGGGACACCTTACAATGAGCAGTTCTTC
CDR3: CASSLSGTPYNEQFF
J: TRBJ2-1
V: TRBV5-4
size: NA
D: NA

DNA: TGTGCCAGCAGCTCGAACGCCTTAGGGGGTTCTGGAAACACCATATATTTT
CDR3: CASSSNALGGSGNTIYF
J: TRBJ1-3
V: TRBV7-2
size: few
D: NA

DNA: TGTGCCAGCAGCCCGGGGGGCCTAGCGGACTCCTACGAGCAGTACTTC
CDR3: CASSPGGLADSYEQYF
J: TRBJ2-7
V: TRBV4-2
size: NA
D: NA

DNA: TGCGCCAGCAGCACGGTGGCGGGGGGCGGTGAGACCCAGTACTTC
CDR3: CASSTVAGGGETQYF
J: TRBJ2-5
V: TRBV4-3
size: NA
D: TRBD2

DNA: TGTGCCAGCAGCCAACCGGACAGGGATAATGAAAAACTGTTTTTT
CDR3: CASSQPDRDNEKLFF
J: TRBJ1-4
V: TRBV4-2
size: NA
D: TRBD1

DNA: TGTGCCAGCAGCTTTGAGGCGGATACGCAGTATTTT
CDR3: CASSFEADTQYF
J: TRBJ2-3
V: TRBV7-2
size: NA
D: NA

DNA: TGCGCCAGCAGCCTCAGGGTTGGGAATGAGCAGTTCTTC
CDR3: CASSLRVGNEQFF
J: TRBJ2-1
V: TRBV5-1
size: NA
D: NA

DNA: TGTGCCAGCAGCGTAGCTCCCAGCGAGACCTACGAGCAGTACTTC
CDR3: CASSVAPSETYEQYF
J: TRBJ2-7
V: TRBV9
size: NA
D: NA

DNA: TGTGCCAGCAGCTTGGCTACAGGGGGAAGTTATGGCTACACCTTC
CDR3: CASSLATGGSYGYTF
J: TRBJ1-2
V: TRBV5-5
size: once
D: TRBD1

DNA: TGTGCCAGTAGTATAAGGGGGCCCTACTATGGCTACACCTTC
CDR3: CASSIRGPYYGYTF
J: TRBJ1-2
V: TRBV19
size: NA
D: TRBD1

DNA: TGTGCCAGCAGGACAACCCCAGCGGGAGCGTCAGATACGCAGTATTTT
CDR3: CASRTTPAGASDTQYF
J: TRBJ2-3
V: TRBV4-2
size: NA
D: TRBD2

DNA: TGTGCCAGCAGGGCTATGGACAGGAAAAGCTCCTACGAGCAGTACTTC
CDR3: CASRAMDRKSSYEQYF
J: TRBJ2-7
V: TRBV2
size: NA
D: TRBD1

DNA: TGTGCCAGCAGTTACCCGGCTACAGGAACTCAGCCCCAGCATTTT
CDR3: CASSYPATGTQPQHF
J: TRBJ1-5
V: TRBV6-6
size: NA
D: NA

DNA: TGTGCCAGCAGCGTAGGCCGCGACAGGGGGCTTATTAATGAAAAACTGTTTTTT
CDR3: CASSVGRDRGLINEKLFF
J: TRBJ1-4
V: TRBV9
size: NA
D: TRBD1

DNA: TGTGCCAGAACGACTGGCCCATCCTACGAGCAGTACTTC
CDR3: CARTTGPSYEQYF
J: TRBJ2-7
V: TRBV7-5
size: NA
D: NA

DNA: TGTGCCAGCAGCCCGGGACAGTTTCGCACAGATACGCAGTATTTT
CDR3: CASSPGQFRTDTQYF
J: TRBJ2-3
V: TRBV7-2
size: NA
D: TRBD1

DNA: TGTGCTAGTGGTTACGGGACGGCCAACTCTGGAAACACCATATATTTT
CDR3: CASGYGTANSGNTIYF
J: TRBJ1-3
V: TRBV12-5
size: NA
D: NA

DNA: TGCGCCAGCAGCTTACCAGGGACCTACGAGCAGTACTTC
CDR3: CASSLPGTYEQYF
J: TRBJ2-7
V: TRBV5-1
size: NA
D: NA

DNA: TGTGCCAGCAGCCTCAGGCGCCCCCGCACAGATACGCAGTATTTT
CDR3: CASSLRRPRTDTQYF
J: TRBJ2-3
V: TRBV4-2
size: NA
D: NA

DNA: TGTGCCAGCAGCCGGGACGTTGAAGCTTTCTTT
CDR3: CASSRDVEAFF
J: TRBJ1-1
V: TRBV5-6
size: few
D: NA

DNA: TGTGCCAGCTCACTCTCGTCCTACAATGAGCAGTTCTTC
CDR3: CASSLSSYNEQFF
J: TRBJ2-1
V: TRBV18
size: NA
D: NA

DNA: TGTGCCAGCAGGCTCGGAAACACCATATATTTT
CDR3: CASRLGNTIYF
J: TRBJ1-3
V: TRBV27
size: few
D: NA

DNA: TGTGCCAGCAGGCCAGGGGTGACCGGGGAGCTGTTTTTT
CDR3: CASRPGVTGELFF
J: TRBJ2-2
V: TRBV6-6
size: NA
D: NA

DNA: TGTGCCAGCTCACCACCCTACAGACTTACAGGGGAGCAGTACTTC
CDR3: CASSPPYRLTGEQYF
J: TRBJ2-7
V: TRBV18
size: NA
D: NA

DNA: TGTGCCAGCAGTTACTCTGGCCATCTCAACTCAGATACGCAGTATTTT
CDR3: CASSYSGHLNSDTQYF
J: TRBJ2-3
V: TRBV6-5
size: NA
D: NA

DNA: TGTGCCAGCAGCCTCTGGGACAGGCTTATGAACACTGAAGCTTTCTTT
CDR3: CASSLWDRLMNTEAFF
J: TRBJ1-1
V: TRBV11-2
size: few
D: TRBD1

DNA: TGTGCCTGGAGTGGGGGGAGCCTCGGGAGCTCCTACAATGAGCAGTTCTTC
CDR3: CAWSGGSLGSSYNEQFF
J: TRBJ2-1
V: TRBV30
size: NA
D: NA

DNA: TGTGCCAGCAGCTTAGGACAGGGGAAAAACATTCAGTACTTC
CDR3: CASSLGQGKNIQYF
J: TRBJ2-4
V: TRBV7-9
size: few
D: TRBD1

DNA: TGTGCCAGCAGCGTGGGGGGGACAGCCATCAATGAGCAGTTCTTC
CDR3: CASSVGGTAINEQFF
J: TRBJ2-1
V: TRBV9
size: NA
D: NA

DNA: TGCAGCGTTAGGGGGCGCGCCACAGATACGCAGTATTTT
CDR3: CSVRGRATDTQYF
J: TRBJ2-3
V: TRBV29-1
size: NA
D: TRBD1

DNA: TGTGCCAGTAGTATAGGGGAGACTAGCCATGAGCAGTTCTTC
CDR3: CASSIGETSHEQFF
J: TRBJ2-1
V: TRBV19
size: once
D: TRBD2

DNA: TGTGCCAGCAGTCCCCAGGACAGGGTTTCCTACGAGCAGTACTTC
CDR3: CASSPQDRVSYEQYF
J: TRBJ2-7
V: TRBV6-1
size: few
D: TRBD1

DNA: TGTGCCTGGAGGCGGGACAGCAACTATGGCTACACCTTC
CDR3: CAWRRDSNYGYTF
J: TRBJ1-2
V: TRBV30
size: few
D: TRBD1

DNA: TGTGCCAGCAGCAGGCCGTTCGAAGAGACCCAGTACTTC
CDR3: CASSRPFEETQYF
J: TRBJ2-5
V: TRBV2
size: NA
D: NA

DNA: TGTGCCAGCTCACCACCGAGGGGGCTGGACAATGAGCAGTTCTTC
CDR3: CASSPPRGLDNEQFF
J: TRBJ2-1
V: TRBV18
size: NA
D: TRBD1

DNA: TGTGCCAGCAGCTTAGCGCGAGGGTGGGCAGATACGCAGTATTTT
CDR3: CASSLARGWADTQYF
J: TRBJ2-3
V: TRBV7-2
size: NA
D: NA

DNA: TGTGCCAGCAGCCCGGGACTTACGAACACCGGGGAGCTGTTTTTT
CDR3: CASSPGLTNTGELFF
J: TRBJ2-2
V: TRBV5-6
size: NA
D: NA

DNA: TGTGCCAGCAGTCGGTGGGTGAGCACAGATACGCAGTATTTT
CDR3: CASSRWVSTDTQYF
J: TRBJ2-3
V: TRBV14
size: NA
D: NA

DNA: TGTGCCAGCTCCCATACAGTGTTCGGAACTGAAGCTTTCTTT
CDR3: CASSHTVFGTEAFF
J: TRBJ1-1
V: TRBV18
size: NA
D: NA

DNA: TGTGCCAGCAGCTGGTTGGGAGGCGGCGGGGAGCTGTTTTTT
CDR3: CASSWLGGGGELFF
J: TRBJ2-2
V: TRBV13
size: few
D: NA

DNA: TGCGCCAGCAGCCAACGGGGCGGGACCGGGGAGCTGTTTTTT
CDR3: CASSQRGGTGELFF
J: TRBJ2-2
V: TRBV4-3
size: NA
D: NA

DNA: TGTGCCAGCAGGAGACTAGCGGGAGCTGGAACGCAGTATTTT
CDR3: CASRRLAGAGTQYF
J: TRBJ2-3
V: TRBV2
size: once
D: TRBD2

DNA: TGTGCCAGCAGCGTTAACAGTGGTGGGTACACAGATACGCAGTATTTT
CDR3: CASSVNSGGYTDTQYF
J: TRBJ2-3
V: TRBV7-9
size: NA
D: NA

DNA: TGTGCCAGCAGTTTAGCGATTGACCGGAACCGGCGCAATGAGCAGTTCTTC
CDR3: CASSLAIDRNRRNEQFF
J: TRBJ2-1
V: TRBV28
size: NA
D: NA

DNA: TGTGCCTGGAGTGTGAGAGATGCGAACACCGGGGAGCTGTTTTTT
CDR3: CAWSVRDANTGELFF
J: TRBJ2-2
V: TRBV30
size: NA
D: NA

DNA: TGTGCCAGCTCAATAGCGGGAATCCAAGAGACCCAGTACTTC
CDR3: CASSIAGIQETQYF
J: TRBJ2-5
V: TRBV18
size: NA
D: TRBD2

DNA: TGTGCCAGTAGTACCGGGACTAGCGGGAGTGCTTTGAAGACCCAGTACTTC
CDR3: CASSTGTSGSALKTQYF
J: TRBJ2-5
V: TRBV19
size: NA
D: TRBD2

DNA: TGTGCCAGCAGCGAAACGACAGGGATATCTGAAAAACTGTTTTTT
CDR3: CASSETTGISEKLFF
J: TRBJ1-4
V: TRBV5-4
size: once
D: TRBD1

DNA: TGTGCCAGTAGTATTATTCGGTTCACTGAAGCTTTCTTT
CDR3: CASSIIRFTEAFF
J: TRBJ1-1
V: TRBV19
size: NA
D: NA

DNA: TGTGCCTGGAGTGTAGAGACCGGGAAGACCCAGTACTTC
CDR3: CAWSVETGKTQYF
J: TRBJ2-5
V: TRBV30
size: few
D: NA

DNA: TGTGCCAGCATTAACGAGGGAAGAGAGCAGTTCTTC
CDR3: CASINEGREQFF
J: TRBJ2-1
V: TRBV6-1
size: NA
D: NA

DNA: TGCGCCAGCAGCCAAGATTCTGTAAGGGGGTACGAGCAGTACTTC
CDR3: CASSQDSVRGYEQYF
J: TRBJ2-7
V: TRBV4-3
size: NA
D: NA

DNA: TGTGCCAGCAGCCTTCGCCAGGCCAGTGTGGAGACAAGGATCCACAATGAGCAGTTCTTC
CDR3: CASSLRQASVETRIHNEQFF
J: TRBJ2-1
V: TRBV14
size: NA
D: NA

DNA: TGTGCCTGGTGGAAGGCGGGAGAAGCCTACGAGCAGTACTTC
CDR3: CAWWKAGEAYEQYF
J: TRBJ2-7
V: TRBV30
size: NA
D: TRBD2